This T cell receptor (beta chain) originates from a study of shared clonotypes between healthy human individuals. In the original workflow: Because ImmunoSEQ provided only junction sequences with no quality scores, the filtering differed. The table came from immunoSEQ multiplex PCR; TCRdb's copy has only in-frame clones and leaves some out. Clone size and V and J calls were adopted from that table, with D and trimming inferred from the DNA. The data show around 650,000 clones, about 96% seen once. Regarding this clone: The DNA is omitted, as the CDR3 cannot be located on it reliably, and the CDR3 follows TCRdb's listing. Different DNA sequences within this sample yield the same CDR3.

Germline V gives CDR1 MNHEY, CDR2 SMNVEV (reference sequence). The CDR3 is 14 amino acids in total, end residues counted. Naive CD8 cells lacked CD45RO and underwent positive selection for CCR7, leaving out terminally differentiated effector memory CD45RA+ cells. There were no recent acute infections or vaccinations among the donors, who were healthy HIV-negative adults. The chain joins TRBV27 to TRBJ2-7. Source material: naive CD8+ T cells sorted from blood. This TCR derives from a woman under 40 in good health. This CDR3 reads CASSFGAGSYEQYF.